A single sample is the source of the 23 T cell receptor beta chains below, sequenced in a study of CD8 T cells in Susac syndrome. Random hexamers served to reverse transcribe roughly 0.45 to 1 ug RNA. TCRdb recomputed calls from the immunoSEQ multiplex PCR reads with MiXCR, one row per CDR3 protein. The sample consists of hundreds of thousands of distinct CDR3 sequences, around 84% of them appearing once. Sequenced sample: CD8+ T cells from PBMCs. Every receptor here comes from a human donor with multiple sclerosis.

J is TRBJ2-3 and V is TRBV27, with D perhaps matching TRBD2 (6 bases). CDR3 size: 13 residues. Germline loops: CDR1 MNHEY, CDR2 SMNVEV (reference sequence). Trimming took off 3 bases at V and 6 bases at J, with 10 bases between the two ends. The CDR3 loop is CASSLEGLDTQYF. The CDR3 DNA is TGTGCCAGCAGTTTGGAGGGACTCGATACGCAGTATTTT.

The gene calls are TRBV9 and TRBJ2-1; D perhaps matches TRBD2 (7 bases). V was trimmed by 0 bases and J by 9 bases, leaving 16 bases between them. CDR1 SGDLS and CDR2 YYNGEE come from the germline V gene. The CDR3 covers 15 residues. In DNA, the CDR3 is TGTGCCAGCAGCGTAGGTAGGGGGGGTATCGGTGAGCAGTTCTTC. Amino acid sequence: CASSVGRGGIGEQFF.

CDR3 sequence reads: CASLTDTQYF. The CDR3 nucleotides are TGTGCCAGTCTAACAGATACGCAGTATTTT. The genes are TRBV5-8 and TRBJ2-3; D is ambiguous. V lost 8 bases to trimming and J lost 3 bases, with 4 bases between them. The CDR3 consists of 10 residues. Looked up from germline, CDR1 is SGHTS and CDR2 is YDEGEE.

The rearrangement joins TRBV10-3 to TRBJ2-1; D possibly uses TRBD1 or TRBD2 (5 bases each). Germline CDR1 ENHRY, CDR2 SYGVKD. V lost 3 bases and J 5 bases, leaving 11 bases between the germline ends. The length of the CDR3 is 14 residues. Written as DNA, the CDR3 is TGTGCCATCAGTGACTGGGACCAGAACAATGAGCAGTTCTTC. Its translation: CAISDWDQNNEQFF.

This chain connects TRBV6-5 to TRBJ2-7, with D uncertain. This CDR3 region has 12 residues. Germline V gives CDR1 MNHEY, CDR2 SVGAGI. The ends were cut back, 5 bases at V and 2 bases at J, with 7 bases in the middle. This chain's CDR3 is CASSNRAYEQYF. CDR3 coding DNA: TGTGCCAGCAGTAACCGGGCCTACGAGCAGTACTTC.

This clonotype was observed a handful of times. The rearrangement joins TRBV20-1 to TRBJ2-1; D is uncertain. This CDR3 contains 11 residues. In germline, CDR1 is DFQATT, CDR2 SNEGSKA (reference sequence). V was pared by 0 bases and J by 6 bases, with 3 bases between. The CDR3 loop reads CSARDLNEQFF. CDR3 nucleotide sequence: TGCAGTGCTAGAGATCTCAATGAGCAGTTCTTC.

The rearrangement links TRBV3-1 to TRBJ2-2, with 10 bases fitting TRBD1. This CDR3 region has 16 residues. V shed 1 base and J 6 bases; nucleotides not matched to a gene: 5. CDR1 LGHDT and CDR2 YNNKEL come from the germline V gene (reference sequence). The CDR3 DNA follows: TGTGCCAGCAGCCAAGTGGGGGACAGGGGCTCCGGGGAGCTGTTTTTT. Amino acids: CASSQVGDRGSGELFF.

This rearrangement joins TRBV7-8 to TRBJ2-7; weak D call: TRBD1 (5 bases). Germline CDR1 reads SGHVS; CDR2 reads FQNEAQ. V was cut by 5 bases and J by 6 bases, with 20 bases left in between. There are 15 residues in the CDR3. This CDR3 reads CASSPRRIETGEQYF. For the CDR3, the DNA is TGTGCCAGCAGCCCCCGGCGGATTGAAACAGGCGAGCAGTACTTC.

This clonotype was counted a few times. The rearrangement uses TRBV28 and TRBJ1-1; TRBD1 agrees at 7 bases. CDR3 length equals 14 residues. CDR1 MDHEN and CDR2 SYDVKM come from the germline V gene. V lost 3 bases and J lost 0; bases outside the gene matches: 1. The CDR3 here is CASSLTGMNTEAFF. The CDR3 region has the DNA TGTGCCAGCAGTTTGACAGGGATGAACACTGAAGCTTTCTTT.

V gene TRBV6-5 combines with J gene TRBJ2-1; D is unclear. Trimming pared 2 bases from V and 0 bases from J, leaving 11 bases between. Germline V lookup: CDR1 MNHEY, CDR2 SVGAGI. CDR3 length: 16 residues. The CDR3 sequence is CASSYEGTGSYNEQFF. CDR3 DNA: TGTGCCAGCAGTTACGAAGGTACTGGCTCCTACAATGAGCAGTTCTTC.

Only one count was recorded for this clonotype. The gene calls are TRBV2 and TRBJ1-6; maybe TRBD1 (6 bases). CDR3 size: 13 residues. Trimming took off 10 bases at V and 7 bases at J, with 14 bases between the two ends. CDR1 is SNHLY, CDR2 FYNNEI, per germline. In DNA form, the CDR3 reads TGTGCCACCAACCCGGACAGAAATTCACCCCTCCACTTT. As protein: CATNPDRNSPLHF.

The gene calls are TRBV4-1 and TRBJ1-2, with 9 nucleotides matching TRBD1. The CDR3 length is 17 residues. Germline V lookup: CDR1 MGHRA, CDR2 YSYEKL. Germline trimming cut 3 bases from V and 0 bases from J; bases unmatched to any gene: 8. In DNA form, the CDR3 reads TGCGCCAGCAGCCATGAGGACAGGGGACCCACTAACTATGGCTACACCTTC. Translated, it gives CASSHEDRGPTNYGYTF.

This clonotype appeared once. This sequence joins TRBV14 and TRBJ2-7; 11 bases are a match to TRBD2. CDR3 length: 16 residues. After removal of 5 bases from V and 4 bases from J, the junction contained 10 bases not matched to a gene. Germline V gene data show CDR1 as SGHDN and CDR2 as FVKESK. The CDR3 DNA sequence: TGTGCCAGCAGCACCCTCATAGCGGGAGGGCCTTACGAGCAGTACTTC. It encodes CASSTLIAGGPYEQYF. Full variable domain (missing parts from reference TRBV14 and TRBJ2-7): EAGVTQFPSHSVIEKGQTVTLRCDPISGHDNLYWYRRVMGKEIKFLLHFVKESKQDESGMPNNRFLAERTGGTYSTLKVQPAELEDSGVYFCASSTLIAGGPYEQYFGPGTRLTVT.

The chain joins TRBV6-1 to TRBJ1-2; TRBD1 is a possible D gene (5 bases). The V gene lost 1 base and the J gene lost 4 bases, with 19 bases spanning the gap. The CDR3 runs 17 residues. The germline gives CDR1 MNHNS, CDR2 SASEGT. CDR3 bases: TGTGCCAGCAGTGAAGGCCGGGGACGGGAAGCGGTCTATGGCTACACCTTC. Translating gives CASSEGRGREAVYGYTF.

In DNA, the CDR3 is TGTGCCACCAGCGACCAGGGACAGGGGGAGACCCAGTACTTC. Its protein is CATSDQGQGETQYF. This chain joins TRBV15 and TRBJ2-5; TRBD1 matches 10 bases. CDR1 and CDR2 (germline): LNHNV, YYDKDF (reference sequence). CDR3 length: 14 residues. V lost 5 bases, J lost 5 bases, and 5 bases stayed unmatched.

The chain couples TRBV12-3 or TRBV12-4 to TRBJ2-3, with D perhaps matching TRBD1 (6 bases). The CDR3 covers 16 residues. Between the trimmed V and J ends, which lost 3 bases and 2 bases, there was a span of 15 bases. CDR3 bases: TGTGCCAGCAGTTTGTCCACCAGGGGCTTCACAGATACGCAGTATTTT. Protein product: CASSLSTRGFTDTQYF.

The chain links TRBV29-1 to TRBJ2-7, with TRBD2 as a possible D gene (6 bases). The CDR3 has 13 amino acids. Germline assignment: CDR1 SQVTM and CDR2 ANQGSEA. Deletions cut 7 bases from V and 5 bases from J, with 18 bases between. CDR3 sequence (DNA): TGCAGCGGAGGGGAGGTTGGTAGCGACGAGCAGTACTTC. Translating it yields CSGGEVGSDEQYF.

The chain has TRBV7-6 and TRBJ2-1; 8 bases map to TRBD2. V lost 3 bases, J lost 5 bases, and 18 bases stayed unmatched. CDR1 is SGHVS, CDR2 FNYEAQ, per germline. CDR3 length: 19 residues. The DNA of the CDR3 is TGTGCCAGCAGCTTCTTTAGTCCCTTCAGCGGGAGCCTACACAATGAGCAGTTCTTC. It encodes CASSFFSPFSGSLHNEQFF.

The chain uses TRBV27 and TRBJ2-3; D call uncertain. CDR3 size: 14 residues. Trimming shortened V by 5 bases and J by 2 bases, and 11 bases separated the two germline ends. Per germline, CDR1 MNHEY and CDR2 SMNVEV (reference sequence). The CDR3: CASSPLGSTDTQYF. The DNA for the CDR3 is TGTGCCAGCAGTCCACTGGGGTCCACAGATACGCAGTATTTT.

V usage is TRBV5-4 and J usage is TRBJ1-2, with D uncertain. This CDR3 has 12 residues. The V end was cut by 5 bases, the J end by 0 bases, with 5 bases between. Germline CDR1 and CDR2: SGHNT and YYREEE (reference sequence). The CDR3 DNA is TGTGCCAGCAGTCTCTCTAACTATGGCTACACCTTC. Its protein is CASSLSNYGYTF.

This sequence joins TRBV2 and TRBJ1-1; D is unresolved. Trimming removed 2 bases from V and 0 bases from J, with 4 bases in between. CDR1 is SNHLY, CDR2 FYNNEI, per germline. This CDR3 contains 13 residues. The CDR3 bases are TGTGCCAGCAGTGAAAGGCTGAACACTGAAGCTTTCTTT. As protein: CASSERLNTEAFF. Drawing the rest from reference TRBV2 and TRBJ1-1, the complete variable domain is EPEVTQTPSHQVTQMGQEVILRCVPISNHLYFYWYRQILGQKVEFLVSFYNNEISEKSEIFDDQFSVERPDGSNFTLKIRSTKLEDSAMYFCASSERLNTEAFFGQGTRLTVV.

V gene TRBV29-1 combines with J gene TRBJ2-1; D remains unclear. Trimming shortened V by 6 bases and J by 4 bases, and 16 bases separated the two germline ends. The CDR3 has 14 residues. Germline V gives CDR1 SQVTM, CDR2 ANQGSEA. The CDR3 nucleotides are TGCAGCGTCGTTAAGGGAAGAGGTTACAATGAGCAGTTCTTC. Translated, it gives CSVVKGRGYNEQFF.

The chain carries TRBV3-1 and TRBJ1-4; TRBD1 aligns across 7 bases. V shed 4 bases, J shed 11 bases, and the junction held 10 bases outside the gene matches. CDR3 length: 14 residues. Germline V CDR1 and CDR2: LGHDT, YNNKEL (reference sequence). The CDR3 region is CASSLGQDLSKLFF. DNA of the CDR3: TGTGCCAGCAGCCTAGGACAGGATCTTTCTAAACTGTTTTTT.